Sequencing of this TCR beta chain was carried out in a study of blood T cells in healthy people across ages. With a J-beta primer mix and a sample-barcoded 5' primer, a second PCR ran roughly 7 to 11 cycles. Using its own MiXCR run on the 5' RACE reads, TCRdb lists one record per CDR3 protein. The sample lists over 1,300,000 distinct CDR3 sequences; 45% to 70% were seen once. There were healthy Caucasian individuals from Russia, aged roughly 6 to 95, serving as donors. For every donor, a draw yielded roughly 10 milliliters of peripheral blood. Germline loops: CDR1 DFQATT, CDR2 SNEGSKA (reference sequence). The CDR3 consists of 14 residues. V was shortened by 0 bases and J by 0 bases, with 9 bases between the two germline ends.

This rearrangement joins TRBV20-1 to TRBJ2-7, with D unresolved. The specimen was blood. This receptor was obtained from a man aged 18 to 29 in good health. CDR3 protein: CSARDRQTSYEQYF. CDR3 in DNA: TGCAGTGCTAGAGATCGCCAAACCTCCTACGAGCAGTACTTC.